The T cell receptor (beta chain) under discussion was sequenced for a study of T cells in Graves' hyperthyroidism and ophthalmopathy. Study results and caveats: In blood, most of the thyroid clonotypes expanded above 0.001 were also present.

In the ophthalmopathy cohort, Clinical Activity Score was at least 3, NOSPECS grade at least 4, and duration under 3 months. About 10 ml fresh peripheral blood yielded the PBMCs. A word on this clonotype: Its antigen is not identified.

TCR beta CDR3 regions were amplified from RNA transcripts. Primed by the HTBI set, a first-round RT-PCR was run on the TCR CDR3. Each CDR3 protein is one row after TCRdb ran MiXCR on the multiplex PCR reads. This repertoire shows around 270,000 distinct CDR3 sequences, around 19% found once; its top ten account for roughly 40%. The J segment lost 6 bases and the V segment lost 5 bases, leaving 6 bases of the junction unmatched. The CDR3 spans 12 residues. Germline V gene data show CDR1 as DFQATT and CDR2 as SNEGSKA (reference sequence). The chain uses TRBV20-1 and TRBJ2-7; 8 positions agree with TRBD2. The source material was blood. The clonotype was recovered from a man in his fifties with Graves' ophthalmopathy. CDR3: CSADREGSEQYF. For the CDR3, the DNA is TGCAGTGCTGACCGGGAGGGTAGCGAGCAGTACTTC.